This TCR beta chain was captured by sequencing in a study of vaccination effects on CD4 cells after COVID-19. A remark on this clone: Antigen unknown.

The CDR3 contains 11 residues. The V end lost 5 bases, the J end lost 4 bases, and 6 bases lay between the germline ends. Looked up from germline, CDR1 is WSHSY and CDR2 is SAAADI. The assay was immunoSEQ multiplex PCR, and TCRdb's table has in-frame clones only and misses some. The sample has about 31,000 clones, 70% to 75% seen once. Before sequencing took place, the ViraFEST assay used viral peptide pools to expand antigen-specific CD4+ T cells. Scientists isolated CD4+ T cells after a roughly 9-day culture period ended. Participants each got two BNT162b2 or mRNA-1273 vaccine doses. This sample comprised CD4+ T cells from PBMCs cultured with HCoV-229E spike peptides, obtained after COVID-19 vaccination. This clonotype originated in a human donor who received a COVID-19 vaccine. V gene TRBV10-2 combines with J gene TRBJ2-7; tentative D call: TRBD1 (6 bases). CDR3 sequence (DNA): TGCGCCAGCAGTACAGGGTACGAGCAGTACTTC. This sequence encodes CASSTGYEQYF.